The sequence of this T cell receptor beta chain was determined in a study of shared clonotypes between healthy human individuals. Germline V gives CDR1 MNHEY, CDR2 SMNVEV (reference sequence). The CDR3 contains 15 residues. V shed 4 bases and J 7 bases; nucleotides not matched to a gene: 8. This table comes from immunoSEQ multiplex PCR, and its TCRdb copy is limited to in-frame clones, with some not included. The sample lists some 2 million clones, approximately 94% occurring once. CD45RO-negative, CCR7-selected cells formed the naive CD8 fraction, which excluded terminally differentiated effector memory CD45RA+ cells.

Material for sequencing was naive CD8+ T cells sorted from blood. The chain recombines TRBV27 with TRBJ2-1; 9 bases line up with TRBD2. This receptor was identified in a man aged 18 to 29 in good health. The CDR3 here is CASSSGAGGRNEQFF. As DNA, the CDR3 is TGTGCCAGCAGTTCGGGAGCGGGGGGAAGGAATGAGCAGTTCTTC.